This T cell receptor (beta chain) was retrieved from a study of CD8 T cell repertoires and HIV-1 epitope variants. Clones were sequenced by immunoSEQ multiplex PCR, and TCRdb holds only the in-frame ones, with some missing. There are about 5,000 clones in the sample; 66% occur only once, and around two fifths lies in the top ten. A note on this clone: Its specificity is not known.

CDR3 length equals 13 residues. Germline V lookup: CDR1 LNHDA, CDR2 SQIVND (reference sequence). V was shortened by 4 bases and J by 6 bases, with 12 bases between the two germline ends. The specimen sequenced was cultured CD8+ T cells derived from PBMCs. V and J are TRBV19 and TRBJ1-2; perhaps TRBD1 as D (5 bases). The sequence was obtained from a male donor with HIV. Here the CDR3 reads CASSRGPRDGYTF. The CDR3 DNA reads as TGTGCCAGTAGTAGGGGACCTAGAGATGGCTACACCTTC.